This T cell receptor (beta chain) was obtained from a study of control samples from healthy donors and cancer patients. Repertoires were generated with immunoSEQ multiplex PCR, while TCRdb's copy carries only in-frame clones and drops some. This sample has some 140,000 clones, with 85% to 95% found just once. The CDR3 has 15 amino acids. Germline CDR1 and CDR2: MNHEY and SMNVEV (reference sequence). The V and J ends lost 10 bases and 7 bases, in that order; junction bases with no gene match: 9. The chain employs TRBV27 and TRBJ2-2, with 13 nucleotides matching TRBD2. The sequenced material came from PBMCs. The TCR comes from a man aged 55 to 69 with colorectal cancer. Written as DNA, the CDR3 is TGTGCCACCCAACTAGCGGGGGGGCGGAGCGGGGAGCTGTTTTTT. Translating it yields CATQLAGGRSGELFF.